This T cell receptor beta chain was recovered during a study of blood T cell repertoires in COVID-19. In the study overall: Italy, Spain and the United States were the sources of the convalescent and acute COVID-19 samples. PBMCs, B-cell-depleted T cells, or T cells provided the cDNA or gDNA that made up the material.

Source study methods: Amplification of reference gene primers provided the estimated nucleated cell counts. Measured with immunoSEQ multiplex PCR; TCRdb has only the in-frame clones, and not every one. That table gives V, J and clone size, and the DNA gave D and trimming. The table includes some 81,000 clones, around 90% detected once. The sample was peripheral blood. The TCR sequence derives from a woman between 45 and 65 years old in a cohort sampled during active COVID-19.

As DNA, the CDR3 is TGTGCCAGCAGACCAGGTGGCTATGGCTACACCTTC. Translating it yields CASRPGGYGYTF. This rearrangement joins TRBV28 to TRBJ1-2, with unresolved D. With 6 bases removed from V and 4 bases from J, the gap between germline ends came to 9 bases. The CDR3 is made up of 12 amino acids. Germline assignment: CDR1 MDHEN and CDR2 SYDVKM.